This T cell receptor beta chain was sequenced during a study of T cells in Graves' hyperthyroidism and ophthalmopathy. Germline loops: CDR1 MNHNS, CDR2 SASEGT. The CDR3 covers 16 residues. Trimming removed 5 bases from V and 4 bases from J; junction bases left unmatched: 7. Authors of the study amplified TCR beta CDR3 regions from RNA transcripts. First-round RT-PCR of the TCR CDR3 relied on the HTBI primer set. MiXCR, run by TCRdb on the multiplex PCR reads, gives a single entry per CDR3 protein. The repertoire holds approximately 710,000 distinct CDR3 sequences, with roughly a sixth as singletons. The chain has TRBV6-1 and TRBJ2-3, with 12 bases lining up with TRBD2. This TCR was sampled from a man aged 50 to 60 with Graves' hyperthyroidism. Sequencing was done on a sample of blood. This CDR3 reads CASSRRLAGVADTQYF. The CDR3 nucleotides are TGTGCCAGCAGTCGGCGACTAGCGGGAGTGGCAGATACGCAGTATTTT.